The 30 T cell receptor beta chains listed next were all sequenced from one sample in a study of control samples from healthy donors and cancer patients. Only in-frame clones appear in the TCRdb table, and some are missing; sequencing was by immunoSEQ multiplex PCR. Of roughly 70,000 clones in the sample, approximately 80% were seen once. The sequenced material came from blood. The receptors were gathered from a man aged 50 to 59 in good health.

The chain joins TRBV25-1 to TRBJ1-6; D may be TRBD1 (6 bases). V was cut by 6 bases and J by 6 bases, with 12 bases left in between. Looked up from germline, CDR1 is MGHDK and CDR2 is SYGVNS. The CDR3 extends over 14 amino acids. The CDR3 sequence is CASSSQGGNSPLHF. CDR3 DNA: TGTGCCAGCAGCTCACAGGGTGGTAATTCACCCCTCCACTTT.

The rearrangement joins TRBV11-2 to TRBJ1-2; D unresolved. The CDR3 covers 15 residues. Germline V gene data show CDR1 as SGHAT and CDR2 as FQNNGV. Trimming removed 5 bases at V and 0 bases at J, with 13 bases between. CDR3 nucleotide sequence: TGTGCCAGCAGCACCAGACTGAAAGCTAACTATGGCTACACCTTC. This sequence encodes CASSTRLKANYGYTF.

The CDR3 nucleotides read TGTGCCAGCTCCCCCCGGAGCAATGAGCAGTTCTTC. It specifies CASSPRSNEQFF. The chain joins TRBV12-3 or TRBV12-4 to TRBJ2-1; no clear D. Trimming took 8 bases from V and 6 from J, leaving 11 bases between them. The CDR3 loop spans 12 amino acids.

This clone appeared a few times. The V call is TRBV25-1, the J call TRBJ2-7, with 8 bases that match TRBD2. V gave up 10 bases and J gave up 5 bases; unmatched junction bases: 13. There are 14 residues in the CDR3. CDR1 and CDR2 (germline): MGHDK, SYGVNS. The CDR3 sequence is CAISGGESFHEQYF. The CDR3 DNA follows: TGTGCCATCTCGGGGGGGGAGAGCTTCCACGAGCAGTACTTC.

This clone was counted a few times. This chain connects TRBV4-3 to TRBJ2-5, with TRBD2 matching over 9 bases. V lost 0 bases, J lost 1 base, and 0 bases stayed unmatched. The germline V gene encodes CDR1 LGHNA and CDR2 YSLEER. The CDR3 is 15 amino acids. CDR3 DNA sequence: TGCGCCAGCAGCCAAGAGCGGGGGGGCCAAGAGACCCAGTACTTC. Translation gives CASSQERGGQETQYF.

This chain joins TRBV11-3 and TRBJ1-2, with D perhaps matching TRBD1 (5 bases). Germline lookup yields CDR1 SGHNT and CDR2 YENEEA. The CDR3 is 13 amino acids. Trimming took 0 bases from V and 7 from J, leaving 9 bases between them. For the CDR3, the DNA is TGTGCCAGCAGCTTAGAAACGGGGGGTGGCTACACCTTC. This codes for CASSLETGGGYTF.

The genes are TRBV5-5 and TRBJ2-7; maybe TRBD1 (6 bases). V was cut by 2 bases and J by 2 bases, with 14 bases left in between. The germline gives CDR1 SGHKS, CDR2 YYEKEE (reference sequence). This CDR3 spans 15 amino acids. The CDR3 loop reads CASSFQQGFPYEQYF. CDR3 nucleotides: TGTGCCAGCAGCTTCCAACAGGGATTCCCCTACGAGCAGTACTTC.

CDR3 DNA sequence: TGTGCCAGCAGTTGGGGGGGCCTGAATGAGCAGTTCTTC. It specifies CASSWGGLNEQFF. V is TRBV28 and J is TRBJ2-1, with a tentative D call TRBD2 (7 bases). Deletions cut 4 bases from V and 7 bases from J, with 11 bases between. Per the germline V gene, CDR1 is MDHEN and CDR2 is SYDVKM. The CDR3 sequence is 13 residues long.

This chain uses TRBV30 with TRBJ2-2; 7 positions agree with TRBD1. After removal of 0 bases from V and 4 bases from J, the junction contained 5 bases not matched to a gene. Germline lookup yields CDR1 GTSNPN and CDR2 SVGIG (reference sequence). The CDR3 extends over 15 amino acids. The CDR3 DNA follows: TGTGCCTGGAGTGTACCCCGGACAGGCACCGGGGAGCTGTTTTTT. Its protein product is CAWSVPRTGTGELFF.

This clone was seen a handful of times. The chain recombines TRBV11-2 with TRBJ1-5; D call uncertain. V lost 5 bases to trimming and J lost 7 bases, with 18 bases between them. The germline CDR1 and CDR2 sequences are SGHAT and FQNNGV. The CDR3 is made up of 15 amino acids. The CDR3 nucleotides read TGTGCCAGCAGCATCTCAGGATCTCAGGCGCAGCCCCAGCATTTT. It translates to CASSISGSQAQPQHF.

This chain connects TRBV11-2 to TRBJ1-5, with TRBD1 matching 7 bases. V shed 5 bases and J 4 bases; nucleotides not matched to a gene: 5. Germline CDR1 and CDR2: SGHAT and FQNNGV. This CDR3 has 14 amino acids. The CDR3 coding sequence is TGTGCCAGCAGCGCAGACAGGGCGAATCAGCCCCAGCATTTT. It encodes CASSADRANQPQHF.

The chain recombines TRBV21-1 with TRBJ2-3; the table's D call, TRBD1, has no DNA check behind it. TRBV21-1 represents a pseudogene. The CDR3 is 15 residues long. The DNA of the CDR3 is TGTGCCAGGGGGAGGAACAGGGGGCTAACAGATACGCAGTATTTT. Protein: CARGRNRGLTDTQYF.

The J gene is TRBJ2-1, the V gene TRBV15, with D unclear. This CDR3 spans 17 amino acids. The V and J ends lost 0 bases and 2 bases respectively, with 14 bases between them. Germline values: CDR1 LNHNV, CDR2 YYDKDF (reference sequence). The CDR3 DNA is TGTGCCACCAGCAGAGATCGCGGCCCAGGAACCTACAATGAGCAGTTCTTC. This encodes CATSRDRGPGTYNEQFF.

The genes are TRBV5-4 and TRBJ2-6; D might be TRBD1 or TRBD2, each matching 5 bases. The germline V gene has CDR1 SGHNT and CDR2 YYREEE (reference sequence). V was clipped by 10 bases and J by 0 bases, with 17 bases between them. The CDR3 has 16 residues. In nucleotides, the CDR3 is TGTGCCTCATGGGGGAGAAACCACTCTGGGGCCAACGTCCTGACTTTC. Its translation is CASWGRNHSGANVLTF. Supplemented by reference TRBV5-4 and TRBJ2-6, the full variable domain reads ETGVTQSPTHLIKTRGQQVTLRCSSQSGHNTVSWYQQALGQGPQFIFQYYREEENGRGNFPPRFSGLQFPNYSSELNVNALELDDSALYLCASWGRNHSGANVLTFGAGSRLTVL.

The rearrangement links TRBV30 to TRBJ1-3; D gene unclear. Trimming stripped 0 bases from V and 5 bases from J, with 5 bases between. The CDR3 length is 12 residues. Germline V gene sequence: CDR1 GTSNPN, CDR2 SVGIG (reference sequence). In DNA, the CDR3 is TGTGCCTGGAGTGTCTCACGAAACACCATATATTTT. Translated, it gives CAWSVSRNTIYF.

This rearrangement joins TRBV19 to TRBJ2-5, with D unclear. The CDR3 is made up of 11 amino acids. Trimming pared 4 bases from V and 4 bases from J, leaving 4 bases between. Germline CDR1 is LNHDA and CDR2 is SQIVND (reference sequence). CDR3 region: CASSTLETQYF. The CDR3 nucleotides are TGTGCCAGTAGTACACTAGAGACCCAGTACTTC.

The chain combines TRBV5-5 with TRBJ1-4; D is undetermined. V was cut by 2 bases and J by 2 bases, with 13 bases left in between. Germline CDR1 reads SGHKS; CDR2 reads YYEKEE (reference sequence). The CDR3 consists of 16 residues. CDR3 protein: CASSFRRVDTNEKLFF. The CDR3 bases are TGTGCCAGCAGCTTCCGTAGGGTAGATACTAATGAAAAACTGTTTTTT.

V gene TRBV19 combines with J gene TRBJ2-1; TRBD2 aligns across 14 bases. The CDR3 totals 15 residues. Unmatched junction bases numbered 5, after V lost 7 bases and J lost 6 bases. Germline V gene data show CDR1 as LNHDA and CDR2 as SQIVND (reference sequence). In DNA, the CDR3 is TGTGCCAGTACCCCGACTAGCGGGAGGGCCAATGAGCAGTTCTTC. It is translated as CASTPTSGRANEQFF.

This clone was detected a few times. The rearrangement joins TRBV6-5 to TRBJ2-7; TRBD1 is a possible D gene (6 bases). The V end lost 4 bases, the J end lost 1 base, and 14 bases lay between the germline ends. Per germline, CDR1 MNHEY and CDR2 SVGAGI. The CDR3 totals 15 residues. CDR3 bases: TGTGCCAGCAGTTTCCGGGACACTGTGTCCTACGAGCAGTACTTC. Encoded protein: CASSFRDTVSYEQYF.

The rearrangement joins TRBV10-3 to TRBJ1-1; TRBD1 agrees at 9 bases. The CDR3 has 15 amino acids. With 4 bases clipped from V and 4 bases from J, the junction kept 7 bases outside the gene matches. Per germline, CDR1 ENHRY and CDR2 SYGVKD. The DNA of the CDR3 is TGTGCCATCAGTGCGATCGGGACAGGGTCCACTGAAGCTTTCTTT. It encodes CAISAIGTGSTEAFF.

The chain uses TRBV7-9 and TRBJ2-1, with 12 bases identical to TRBD2. V shed 5 bases and J 7 bases; nucleotides not matched to a gene: 6. CDR1 is SEHNR, CDR2 FQNEAQ, per germline (reference sequence). The CDR3 runs 15 residues. CDR3 amino acids: CASSVTSGRKNEQFF. CDR3 in DNA: TGTGCCAGCAGCGTTACTAGCGGGAGGAAGAATGAGCAGTTCTTC.

The chain is built from TRBV19 and TRBJ2-5; no reliable D call. The germline V gene has CDR1 LNHDA and CDR2 SQIVND (reference sequence). The CDR3 has 14 residues. Deletions cut 5 bases from V and 3 bases from J, with 13 bases between. CDR3 coding DNA: TGTGCCAGTAGTGTATTCAAGGGCAAAGAGACCCAGTACTTC. Protein product: CASSVFKGKETQYF. The entire variable domain, with the rest obtained from reference TRBV19 and TRBJ2-5, is as follows: DGGITQSPKYLFRKEGQNVTLSCEQNLNHDAMYWYRQDPGQGLRLIYYSQIVNDFQKGDIAEGYSVSREKKESFPLTVTSAQKNPTAFYLCASSVFKGKETQYFGPGTRLLVL.

V is TRBV11-2 and J is TRBJ2-4; D gene uncertain. V was trimmed by 3 bases and J by 9 bases, leaving 12 bases between them. From germline, CDR1 is SGHAT and CDR2 FQNNGV. This CDR3 has 13 amino acids. The CDR3 nucleotides are TGTGCCAGCAGCTTCCCGGTTAATGTCATTCAGTACTTC. This gives the protein CASSFPVNVIQYF. The variable domain in full, with the rest retrieved from reference TRBV11-2 and TRBJ2-4, is EAGVAQSPRYKIIEKRQSVAFWCNPISGHATLYWYQQILGQGPKLLIQFQNNGVVDDSQLPKDRFSAERLKGVDSTLKIQPAKLEDSAVYLCASSFPVNVIQYFGAGTRLSVL.

The V call is TRBV5-4, the J call TRBJ1-3; no clear D. In germline, CDR1 is SGHNT, CDR2 YYREEE (reference sequence). V was clipped by 0 bases and J by 0 bases, with 4 bases between them. The CDR3 has 14 residues. CDR3 DNA: TGTGCCAGCAGCTTGGCAGCCTCTGGAAACACCATATATTTT. This codes for CASSLAASGNTIYF.

In DNA, the CDR3 is TGTGCCAGCAGTCTAAGGGACACCCACCACGAGCAGTACTTC. It yields the protein CASSLRDTHHEQYF. The gene calls are TRBV6-6 and TRBJ2-7, with TRBD1 as a possible D gene (6 bases). The CDR3 spans 14 residues. CDR1 is MNHNY and CDR2 is SVGAGI in the germline V gene (reference sequence). Trimming shortened V by 5 bases and J by 5 bases, and 16 bases separated the two germline ends.

The V gene is TRBV24-1, the J gene TRBJ2-1, with 11 nucleotides matching TRBD1. V lost 3 bases to trimming and J lost 4 bases; unmatched junction nucleotides: 7. CDR3 length: 17 residues. Germline V gene sequence: CDR1 KGHDR, CDR2 SFDVKD. CDR3 coding DNA: TGTGCCACCAGTGATGGGACAGGGGGACCTAATTACAATGAGCAGTTCTTC. The encoded protein is CATSDGTGGPNYNEQFF.

The genes are TRBV9 and TRBJ2-7, with TRBD1 identical over 7 bases. Germline trimming cut 4 bases from V and 3 bases from J; bases unmatched to any gene: 7. The V gene's germline CDR1 is SGDLS and CDR2 YYNGEE. The CDR3 covers 14 residues. The CDR3 DNA sequence: TGTGCCAGCAGCCCACGACAGGGCGGCTACGAGCAGTACTTC. Residues: CASSPRQGGYEQYF.

The V gene is TRBV24-1, the J gene TRBJ1-1; the D gene is possibly TRBD1 (6 bases). V was pared by 4 bases and J by 2 bases, with 13 bases between. The CDR3 has 15 amino acids. Looked up from germline, CDR1 is KGHDR and CDR2 is SFDVKD. The CDR3 coding sequence is TGTGCCACCAGTGACCGGACGGGGGGCAACACTGAAGCTTTCTTT. Protein sequence: CATSDRTGGNTEAFF.

The chain has TRBV5-6 and TRBJ1-3, with TRBD1 as a possible D gene (6 bases). There are 12 residues in the CDR3. The germline V and J ends were trimmed by 2 bases and 7 bases, with 7 bases remaining between them. The germline V gene encodes CDR1 SGHDT and CDR2 YYEEEE. CDR3 sequence (DNA): TGTGCCAGCAGCTTCGACAGGAACACCATATATTTT. This gives the protein CASSFDRNTIYF.

About this clone itself: Sequence at one end of the junction differs from germline and may be a read error. V is TRBV6-1 and J is TRBJ1-5; 7 nucleotides line up with TRBD1. Per the germline V gene, CDR1 is MNHNS and CDR2 is SASEGT. The CDR3 consists of 14 residues. The CDR3: CASREGTANQPQHF. CDR3 coding DNA: TGTGCCAGCAGAGAAGGGACAGCCAATCAGCCCCAGCATTTT.